The source of this T cell receptor (beta chain) is a study of T cells in Graves' hyperthyroidism and ophthalmopathy. On this clonotype: What it binds is unknown. Sequence at one end of the junction differs from germline and may be a read error.

Newly diagnosed hyperthyroidism, duration under 2 months, in patients aged 18 to 65. Uncontrolled infection, other autoimmune disease, pregnancy or lactation barred patients from enrollment. Together with thyroid ultrasound, orbital computed tomography, serum thyroxine and TRAb, clinical symptoms were used for diagnoses. Study-wide results and caveats: Clonotypes that were expanded in thyroid above 0.001 mostly appeared in blood too.

The CDR3 consists of 16 residues. Germline loops: CDR1 LNHDA, CDR2 SQIVND (reference sequence). The source material, RNA transcripts, was used to amplify TCR beta CDR3 regions. The study used the HTBI primer set for a first-round RT-PCR of the TCR CDR3. TCRdb passed the multiplex PCR reads through MiXCR, listing each CDR3 protein once. The sample has 690,000 or so distinct CDR3 sequences; under 20% are singletons. Sequenced input: blood. The clonotype comes from a woman between 50 and 59 years old with Graves' hyperthyroidism that later progressed to Graves' ophthalmopathy. The V call is TRBV19, the J call TRBJ1-5; 8 positions agree with TRBD1. In nucleotides, the CDR3 is TGTGCCAGTAGGATAGGACAGGGAATCAGCAATCAGCCCCAGCATTTT. Translated: CASRIGQGISNQPQHF.